This section outlines one TCR beta chain sequence together with its context. This specimen comes from a study of T cell responses to AZD1222 COVID-19 vaccine. The repertoire was sequenced with immunoSEQ multiplex PCR; TCRdb's copy has only in-frame clones and lacks some. The sample includes about 130,000 clones, approximately 91% of them seen just once. CDR3 length equals 13 residues. The V gene lost 7 bases and the J gene lost 1 base, with 10 bases spanning the gap. Germline V lookup: CDR1 LNHDA, CDR2 SQIVND (reference sequence). J is TRBJ1-1 and V is TRBV19; D unclear. The receptor was derived from an adult who received the AZD1222 COVID-19 vaccine. Sequencing used peripheral blood, obtained 28 days after the second AZD1222 dose. This CDR3 is CASIRQQNTEAFF. In DNA, the CDR3 is TGTGCCAGTATAAGACAACAGAACACTGAAGCTTTCTTT.